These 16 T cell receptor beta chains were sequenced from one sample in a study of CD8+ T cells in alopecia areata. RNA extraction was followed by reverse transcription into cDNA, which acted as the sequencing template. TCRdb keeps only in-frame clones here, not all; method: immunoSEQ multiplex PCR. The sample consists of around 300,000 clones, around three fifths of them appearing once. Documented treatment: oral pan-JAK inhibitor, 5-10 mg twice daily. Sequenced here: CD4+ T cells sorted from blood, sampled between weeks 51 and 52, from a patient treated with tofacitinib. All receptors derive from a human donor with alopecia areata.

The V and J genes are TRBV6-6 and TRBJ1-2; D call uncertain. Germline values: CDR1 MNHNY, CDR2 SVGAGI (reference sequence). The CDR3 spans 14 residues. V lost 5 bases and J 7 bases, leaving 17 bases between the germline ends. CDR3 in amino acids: CASSSRTDFSGYTF. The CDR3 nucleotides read TGTGCCAGCAGTAGCAGGACGGACTTCTCTGGCTACACCTTC.

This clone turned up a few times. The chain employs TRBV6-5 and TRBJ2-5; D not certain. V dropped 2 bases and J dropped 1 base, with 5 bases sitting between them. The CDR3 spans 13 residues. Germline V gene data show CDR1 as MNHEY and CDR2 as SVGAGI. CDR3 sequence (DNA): TGTGCCAGCAGTTACCGACTCCAAGAGACCCAGTACTTC. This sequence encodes CASSYRLQETQYF.

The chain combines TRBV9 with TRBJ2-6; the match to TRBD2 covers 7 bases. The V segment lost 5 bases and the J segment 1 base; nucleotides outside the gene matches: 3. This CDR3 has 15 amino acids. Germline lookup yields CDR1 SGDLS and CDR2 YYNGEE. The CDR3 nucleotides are TGTGCCAGCAGAGAGCGGGGTTCTGGGGCCAACGTCCTGACTTTC. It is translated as CASRERGSGANVLTF.

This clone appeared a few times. In DNA, the CDR3 is TGTGCTAGTGGTTTGGCAAAGCTGACAGGACATTTTAGCACAGATACGCAGTATTTT. Translated: CASGLAKLTGHFSTDTQYF. The chain is built from TRBV12-5 and TRBJ2-3; maybe TRBD1 (6 bases). The CDR3 loop spans 19 amino acids. Germline CDR1 LGHNT, CDR2 FRNRAP. Trimming cost V 1 base and J 0 bases, with 20 bases left between them.

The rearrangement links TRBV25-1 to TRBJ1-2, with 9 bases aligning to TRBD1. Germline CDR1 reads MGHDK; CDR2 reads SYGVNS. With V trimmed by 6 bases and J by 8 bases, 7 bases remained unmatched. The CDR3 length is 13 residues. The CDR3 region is CASRGDRADGYTF. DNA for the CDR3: TGTGCCAGCAGGGGGGACAGGGCCGACGGCTACACCTTC.

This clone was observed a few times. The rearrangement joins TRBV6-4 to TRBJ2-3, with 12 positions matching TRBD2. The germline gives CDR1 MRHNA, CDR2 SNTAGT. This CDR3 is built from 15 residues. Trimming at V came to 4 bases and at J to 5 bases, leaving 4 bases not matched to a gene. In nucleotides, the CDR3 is TGTGCCAGCAGTGCCCTAGCGGGGGGGCGAGATACGCAGTATTTT. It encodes CASSALAGGRDTQYF.

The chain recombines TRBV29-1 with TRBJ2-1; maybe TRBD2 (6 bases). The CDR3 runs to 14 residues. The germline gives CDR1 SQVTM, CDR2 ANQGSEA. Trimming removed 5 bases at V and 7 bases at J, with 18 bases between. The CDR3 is CSVPRPDGSNEQFF. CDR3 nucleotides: TGCAGCGTTCCACGGCCCGACGGGAGTAATGAGCAGTTCTTC.

This CDR3 is CASSAPTSGARDTQYF. CDR3 DNA: TGTGCCAGTAGTGCCCCGACTAGCGGGGCCAGAGATACGCAGTATTTT. This chain connects TRBV19 to TRBJ2-3; 11 bases are a match to TRBD2. The trim removed 5 bases at V and 5 bases at J, leaving 9 bases unmatched. Per germline, CDR1 LNHDA and CDR2 SQIVND (reference sequence). The length of the CDR3 is 16 residues.

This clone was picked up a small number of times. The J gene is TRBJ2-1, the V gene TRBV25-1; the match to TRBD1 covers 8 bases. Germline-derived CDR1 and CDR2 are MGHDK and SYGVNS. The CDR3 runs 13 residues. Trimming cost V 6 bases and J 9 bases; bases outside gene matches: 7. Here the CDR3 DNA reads TGTGCCAGCAGCGCTATACAGGGGGTTGAGCAGTTCTTC. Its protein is CASSAIQGVEQFF.

The CDR3 here is CASSSGTGQETQYF. In DNA, the CDR3 is TGTGCCAGCAGCTCCGGGACAGGGCAAGAGACCCAGTACTTC. The V and J genes are TRBV5-4 and TRBJ2-5, with 9 bases lining up with TRBD1. CDR1 is SGHNT and CDR2 is YYREEE in the germline V gene (reference sequence). J was trimmed by 2 bases and V by 3 bases; bases with no gene match: 2. The CDR3 is 14 residues long. Filled out from reference TRBV5-4 and TRBJ2-5, the complete variable domain reads ETGVTQSPTHLIKTRGQQVTLRCSSQSGHNTVSWYQQALGQGPQFIFQYYREEENGRGNFPPRFSGLQFPNYSSELNVNALELDDSALYLCASSSGTGQETQYFGPGTRLLVL.

In nucleotides, the CDR3 is TGCGCCAGCAGCCCAAGCGGGGGAGGAGAGACCCAGTACTTC. It translates to CASSPSGGGETQYF. The chain carries TRBV5-1 and TRBJ2-5; 8 nucleotides match TRBD2. This CDR3 comprises 14 residues. Germline V gene sequence: CDR1 SGHRS, CDR2 YFSETQ. After removal of 4 bases from V and 4 bases from J, the junction contained 6 bases not matched to a gene.

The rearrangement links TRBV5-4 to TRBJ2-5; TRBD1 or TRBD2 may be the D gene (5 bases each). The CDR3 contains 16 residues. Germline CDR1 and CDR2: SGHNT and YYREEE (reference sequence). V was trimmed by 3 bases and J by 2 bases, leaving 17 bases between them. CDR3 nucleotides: TGTGCCAGCAGCTCGGGACCGGGGCCCGATCAAGAGACCCAGTACTTC. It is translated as CASSSGPGPDQETQYF.

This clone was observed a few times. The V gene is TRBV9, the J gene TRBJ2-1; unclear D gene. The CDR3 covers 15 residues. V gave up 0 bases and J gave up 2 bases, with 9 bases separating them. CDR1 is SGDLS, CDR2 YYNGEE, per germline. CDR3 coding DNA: TGTGCCAGCAGCGTAGCCGGGCAAACCTACAATGAGCAGTTCTTC. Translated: CASSVAGQTYNEQFF. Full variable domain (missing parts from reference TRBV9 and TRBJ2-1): DSGVTQTPKHLITATGQRVTLRCSPRSGDLSVYWYQQSLDQGLQFLIQYYNGEERAKGNILERFSAQQFPDLHSELNLSSLELGDSALYFCASSVAGQTYNEQFFGPGTRLTVL.

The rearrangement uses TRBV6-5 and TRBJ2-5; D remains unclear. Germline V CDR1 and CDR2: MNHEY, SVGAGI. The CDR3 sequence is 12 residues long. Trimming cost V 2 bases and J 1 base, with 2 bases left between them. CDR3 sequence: CASSYSQETQYF. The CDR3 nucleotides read TGTGCCAGCAGTTACAGCCAAGAGACCCAGTACTTC.

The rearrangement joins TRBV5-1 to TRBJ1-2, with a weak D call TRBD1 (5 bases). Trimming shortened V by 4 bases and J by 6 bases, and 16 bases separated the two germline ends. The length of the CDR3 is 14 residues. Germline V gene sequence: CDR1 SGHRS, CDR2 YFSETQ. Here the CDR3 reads CASSPGGPGDGYTF. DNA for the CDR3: TGCGCCAGCAGCCCGGGCGGGCCGGGGGATGGCTACACCTTC.

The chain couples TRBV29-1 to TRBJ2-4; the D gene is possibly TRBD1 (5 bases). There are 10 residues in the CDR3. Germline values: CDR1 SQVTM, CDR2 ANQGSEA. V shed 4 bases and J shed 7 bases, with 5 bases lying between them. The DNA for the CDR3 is TGCAGCGTTGGACAGAACATTCAGTACTTC. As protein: CSVGQNIQYF.